This T cell receptor (beta chain) was sequenced during a study of siplizumab effects on memory and regulatory T cells. TCRdb's copy holds only in-frame clones and misses some; the assay was immunoSEQ multiplex PCR. The sample has just over 60,000 clones; 79% are singletons. This clone was counted a single time. Its antigen remains unknown. Study findings and constraints: Researchers did not confirm the suppressive function of proliferating Tregs from siplizumab cultures. Alloreactive clones mapping to unstimulated subsets formed only a minor fraction. Mappable CD4+ clones that were alloreactive averaged roughly 69% Treg-derived with siplizumab versus roughly 25% in controls.

The CDR3 sequence is 12 residues long. The junction had 5 bases not matched to a gene; V was cut back by 5 bases and J by 7 bases. Germline-derived CDR1 and CDR2 are SGHKS and YYEKEE (reference sequence). The sample was memory CD4+ T cells sorted from blood. The sequence was obtained from a human donor in good health. This chain connects TRBV5-5 to TRBJ2-5, with 7 bases that match TRBD1. The CDR3 DNA sequence: TGTGCCAGCAGTCGACAGGGCGGGACCCAGTACTTC. Its translation: CASSRQGGTQYF. Full variable domain (rest looked up from reference TRBV5-5 and TRBJ2-5): DAGVTQSPTHLIKTRGQQVTLRCSPISGHKSVSWYQQVLGQGPQFIFQYYEKEERGRGNFPDRFSARQFPNYSSELNVNALLLGDSALYLCASSRQGGTQYFGPGTRLLVL.